Reported below is one T cell receptor (beta chain). The antigen remains undetermined. The data were taken from a study of monozygotic twins with inflammatory bowel disease. Study conclusions and caveats: It was not supported that a single strong signal or clonotype was associated with IBD.

Skipping T cell sorting, the study isolated total RNA directly from whole blood. TCRalpha and TCRbeta cDNA went through two nested PCRs of around 15 and 9 cycles. TCRdb re-called the 5' RACE reads and shows each CDR3 protein once, DNA omitted. The sample includes 400,000 to 500,000 distinct CDR3 sequences. This CDR3 contains 15 residues. The V gene's germline CDR1 is DFQATT and CDR2 SNEGSKA (reference sequence). The TCR originated in a human donor with ulcerative colitis or Crohn's disease, or a healthy co-twin of an affected twin (not recorded which). The source material was blood. This chain uses TRBV20-1 with TRBJ2-7; TCRdb calls TRBD1, which cannot be checked without DNA. The CDR3 sequence is CSARGDSQFKGEQYF.